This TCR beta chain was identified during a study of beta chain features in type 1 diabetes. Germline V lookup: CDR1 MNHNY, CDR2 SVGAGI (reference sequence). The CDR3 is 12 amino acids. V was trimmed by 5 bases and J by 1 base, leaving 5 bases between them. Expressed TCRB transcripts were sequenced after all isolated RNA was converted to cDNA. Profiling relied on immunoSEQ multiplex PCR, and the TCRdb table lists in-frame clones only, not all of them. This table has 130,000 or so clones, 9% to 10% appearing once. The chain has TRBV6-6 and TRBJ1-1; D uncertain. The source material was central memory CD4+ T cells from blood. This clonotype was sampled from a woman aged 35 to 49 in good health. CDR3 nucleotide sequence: TGTGCCAGCAGTGTGAGGAACACTGAAGCTTTCTTT. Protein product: CASSVRNTEAFF.